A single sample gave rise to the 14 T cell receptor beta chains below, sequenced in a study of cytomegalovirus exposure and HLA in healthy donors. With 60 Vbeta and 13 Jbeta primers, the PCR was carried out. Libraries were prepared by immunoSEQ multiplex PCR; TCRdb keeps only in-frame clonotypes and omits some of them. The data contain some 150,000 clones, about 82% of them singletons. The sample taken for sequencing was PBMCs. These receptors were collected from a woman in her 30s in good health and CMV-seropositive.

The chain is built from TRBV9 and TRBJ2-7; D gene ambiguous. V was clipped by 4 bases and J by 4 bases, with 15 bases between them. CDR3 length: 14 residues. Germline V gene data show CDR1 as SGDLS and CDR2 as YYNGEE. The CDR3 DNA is TGTGCCAGCAGCCTCGATAGAGTCCCGTACGAGCAGTACTTC. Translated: CASSLDRVPYEQYF.

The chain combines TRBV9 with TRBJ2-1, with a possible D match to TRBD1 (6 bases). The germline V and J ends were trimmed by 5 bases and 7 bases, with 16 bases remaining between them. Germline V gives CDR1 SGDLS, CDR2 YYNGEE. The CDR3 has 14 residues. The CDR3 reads CASSPGHPGNEQFF. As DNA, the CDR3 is TGTGCCAGCAGTCCGGGACACCCAGGGAATGAGCAGTTCTTC.

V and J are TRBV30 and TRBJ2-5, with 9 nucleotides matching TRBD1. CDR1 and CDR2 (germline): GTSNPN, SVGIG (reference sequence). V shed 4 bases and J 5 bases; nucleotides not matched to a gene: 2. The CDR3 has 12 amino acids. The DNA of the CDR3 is TGTGCCTGGAACAGGGGGCTGGAGACCCAGTACTTC. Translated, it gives CAWNRGLETQYF. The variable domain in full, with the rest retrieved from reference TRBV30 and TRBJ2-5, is SQTIHQWPATLVQPVGSPLSLECTVEGTSNPNLYWYRQAAGRGLQLLFYSVGIGQISSEVPQNLSASRPQDRQFILSSKKLLLSDSGFYLCAWNRGLETQYFGPGTRLLVL.

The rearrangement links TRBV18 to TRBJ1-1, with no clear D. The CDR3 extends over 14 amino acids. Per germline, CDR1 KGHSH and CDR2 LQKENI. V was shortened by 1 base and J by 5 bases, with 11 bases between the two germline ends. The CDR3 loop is CASSPLALGTEAFF. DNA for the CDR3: TGTGCCAGCTCACCACTGGCCCTAGGAACTGAAGCTTTCTTT.

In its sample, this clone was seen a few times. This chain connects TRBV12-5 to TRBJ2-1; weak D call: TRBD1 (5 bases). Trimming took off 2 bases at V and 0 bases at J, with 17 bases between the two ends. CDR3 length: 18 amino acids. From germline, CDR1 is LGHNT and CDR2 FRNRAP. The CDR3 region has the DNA TGTGCTAGTGGTTTGAACCCCGACAGCTTGAACTCCTACAATGAGCAGTTCTTC. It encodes CASGLNPDSLNSYNEQFF.

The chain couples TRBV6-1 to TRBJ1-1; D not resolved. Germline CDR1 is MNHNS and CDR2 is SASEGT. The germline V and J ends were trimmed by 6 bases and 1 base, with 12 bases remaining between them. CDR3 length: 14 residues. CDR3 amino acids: CASSFRETNTEAFF. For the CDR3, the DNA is TGTGCCAGCAGCTTTCGGGAGACGAACACTGAAGCTTTCTTT.

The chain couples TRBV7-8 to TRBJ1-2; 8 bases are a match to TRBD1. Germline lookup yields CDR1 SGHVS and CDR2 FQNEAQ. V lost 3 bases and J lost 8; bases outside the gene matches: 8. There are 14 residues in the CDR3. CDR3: CASSLGQEGQGYTF. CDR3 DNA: TGTGCCAGCAGCTTGGGACAGGAAGGTCAGGGCTACACCTTC. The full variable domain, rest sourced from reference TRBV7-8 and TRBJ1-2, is GAGVSQSPRYKVAKRGQDVALRCDPISGHVSLFWYQQALGQGPEFLTYFQNEAQLDKSGLPSDRFFAERPEGSVSTLKIQRTQQEDSAVYLCASSLGQEGQGYTFGSGTRLTVV.

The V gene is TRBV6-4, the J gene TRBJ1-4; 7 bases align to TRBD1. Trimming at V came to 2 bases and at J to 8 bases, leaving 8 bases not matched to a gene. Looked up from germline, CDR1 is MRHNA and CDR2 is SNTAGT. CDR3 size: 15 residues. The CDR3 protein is CASSDVVQGEEKLFF. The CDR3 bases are TGTGCCAGCAGTGACGTTGTGCAGGGGGAAGAAAAACTGTTTTTT.

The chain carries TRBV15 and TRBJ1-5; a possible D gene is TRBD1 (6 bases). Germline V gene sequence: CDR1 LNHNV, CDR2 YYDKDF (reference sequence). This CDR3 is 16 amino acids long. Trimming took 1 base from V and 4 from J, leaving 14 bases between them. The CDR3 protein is CATSRVDAGANQPQHF. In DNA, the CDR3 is TGTGCCACCAGCAGAGTCGATGCAGGGGCGAATCAGCCCCAGCATTTT.

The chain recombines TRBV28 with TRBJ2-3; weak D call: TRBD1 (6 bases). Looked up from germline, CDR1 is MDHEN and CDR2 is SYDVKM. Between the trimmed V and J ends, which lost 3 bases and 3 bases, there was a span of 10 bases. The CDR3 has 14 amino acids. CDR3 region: CASSFKGTTDTQYF. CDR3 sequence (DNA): TGTGCCAGCAGTTTTAAGGGGACAACAGATACGCAGTATTTT.

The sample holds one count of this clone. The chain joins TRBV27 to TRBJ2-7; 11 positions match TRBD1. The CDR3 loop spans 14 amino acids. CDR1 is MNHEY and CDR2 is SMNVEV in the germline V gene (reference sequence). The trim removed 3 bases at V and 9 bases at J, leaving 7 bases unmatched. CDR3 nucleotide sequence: TGTGCCAGCAGTTTGTTGGGACAGGGGGTCGGGCAGTACTTC. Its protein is CASSLLGQGVGQYF.

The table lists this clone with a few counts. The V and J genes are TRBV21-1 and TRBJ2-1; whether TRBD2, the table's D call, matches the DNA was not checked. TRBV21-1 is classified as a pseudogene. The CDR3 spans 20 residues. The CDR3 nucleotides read TGTGCCCTTCAAAAGGGGTTAGGGGGGGGGCAAGGGTTTTCCTACAATGAGCAGTTCTTC. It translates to CALQKGLGGGQGFSYNEQFF.

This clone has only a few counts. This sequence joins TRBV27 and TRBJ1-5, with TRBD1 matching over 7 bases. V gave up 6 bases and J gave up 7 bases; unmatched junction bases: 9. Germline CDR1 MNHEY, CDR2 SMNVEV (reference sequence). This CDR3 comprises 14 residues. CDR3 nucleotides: TGTGCCAGCAGCTCCTTGACAGGGCGCCAGCCCCAGCATTTT. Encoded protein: CASSSLTGRQPQHF.

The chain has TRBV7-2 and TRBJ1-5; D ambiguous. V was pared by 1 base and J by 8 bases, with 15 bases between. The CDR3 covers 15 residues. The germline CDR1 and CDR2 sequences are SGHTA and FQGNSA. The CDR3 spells CASSLGPRGYEPQHF. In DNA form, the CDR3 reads TGTGCCAGCAGCTTAGGTCCCCGGGGATATGAGCCCCAGCATTTT.